Shown below are 29 T cell receptor beta chains from a single sample sequenced in a study of T cell responses to AZD1222 COVID-19 vaccine. Assay: immunoSEQ multiplex PCR; the TCRdb copy retains only in-frame clones and omits some. This table has approximately 190,000 clones, about 92% appearing once. The input for sequencing was peripheral blood, taken 28 days after the second dose of the MenACWY control vaccine. These receptors were taken from an adult who received the MenACWY meningococcal vaccine as a control.

The chain recombines TRBV29-1 with TRBJ2-7; tentatively, D is TRBD1 or TRBD2 (6 bases each). The germline CDR1 and CDR2 sequences are SQVTM and ANQGSEA. This CDR3 contains 15 residues. Trimming removed 7 bases from V and 4 bases from J, with 23 bases in between. The CDR3 DNA sequence: TGCAGCGCTAGGGCCGGGGGCCGAGGTATGTACGAGCAGTACTTC. Its translation: CSARAGGRGMYEQYF.

J is TRBJ1-4 and V is TRBV19; D gene ambiguous. Germline values: CDR1 LNHDA, CDR2 SQIVND (reference sequence). V shed 4 bases and J shed 3 bases, with 12 bases lying between them. The CDR3 extends over 15 amino acids. The CDR3 coding sequence is TGTGCCAGTAGTAGCCGGGTAGGGCCTAATGAAAAACTGTTTTTT. Protein product: CASSSRVGPNEKLFF.

The chain is built from TRBV7-8 and TRBJ2-7; D call uncertain. CDR3 length equals 11 residues. Trimming cost V 4 bases and J 5 bases, with 6 bases left between them. CDR1 is SGHVS and CDR2 is FQNEAQ in the germline V gene. CDR3 protein: CASSWKNEQYF. The CDR3 DNA reads TGTGCCAGCAGCTGGAAAAACGAGCAGTACTTC.

The CDR3 DNA reads as TGTGCCAGCAGCCGGGCGCATAACACCGGGGAGCTGTTTTTT. Its translation: CASSRAHNTGELFF. The V gene is TRBV14, the J gene TRBJ2-2; D uncertain. CDR3 length equals 14 residues. The V gene lost 4 bases and the J gene lost 2 bases, with 8 bases spanning the gap. Looked up from germline, CDR1 is SGHDN and CDR2 is FVKESK.

The chain employs TRBV14 and TRBJ1-2; no definite D call. This CDR3 is 13 amino acids long. Per the germline V gene, CDR1 is SGHDN and CDR2 is FVKESK. The V and J ends lost 0 bases and 3 bases respectively, with 5 bases between them. CDR3 in amino acids: CASSQELDYGYTF. The DNA of the CDR3 is TGTGCCAGCAGCCAAGAACTGGACTATGGCTACACCTTC.

The J gene is TRBJ1-5, the V gene TRBV24-1; the match to TRBD1 covers 7 bases. The CDR3 sequence is 17 residues long. Germline CDR1 is KGHDR and CDR2 is SFDVKD. V dropped 4 bases and J dropped 0; count of bases not matched to a gene: 8. This CDR3 is CATSDYRQGPSNQPQHF. CDR3 in DNA: TGTGCCACCAGTGACTACCGACAGGGCCCTAGCAATCAGCCCCAGCATTTT.

This CDR3 is CASRFGGAQDSGNTIYF. In DNA, the CDR3 is TGTGCCAGCAGATTTGGGGGGGCGCAGGACTCTGGAAACACCATATATTTT. The V and J genes are TRBV7-7 and TRBJ1-3; maybe TRBD1 (6 bases). Germline V gene data show CDR1 as SSHAT and CDR2 as FNYEAQ (reference sequence). With 6 bases removed from V and 0 bases from J, the gap between germline ends came to 18 bases. This CDR3 is 17 amino acids long.

V usage is TRBV10-3 and J usage is TRBJ1-1; 7 bases line up with TRBD1. V shed 4 bases and J 10 bases; nucleotides not matched to a gene: 12. CDR1 and CDR2 from the germline V gene are ENHRY and SYGVKD. This CDR3 is 14 amino acids long. CDR3 in amino acids: CAISGDSPWYGAFF. The DNA of the CDR3 is TGTGCCATCAGTGGGGACAGTCCCTGGTATGGAGCTTTCTTT.

The gene calls are TRBV5-6 and TRBJ1-2; D not resolved. The CDR3 is 13 amino acids. Between the trimmed V and J ends, which lost 2 bases and 2 bases, there was a span of 7 bases. Germline V gives CDR1 SGHDT, CDR2 YYEEEE. The CDR3 DNA reads as TGTGCCAGCAGCTTTTCCGGGAACTATGGCTACACCTTC. Translating it yields CASSFSGNYGYTF.

This clone was seen a single time. V is TRBV19 and J is TRBJ1-6; D ambiguous. Looked up from germline, CDR1 is LNHDA and CDR2 is SQIVND (reference sequence). CDR3 length: 14 amino acids. Trimming shortened V by 8 bases and J by 7 bases, and 15 bases separated the two germline ends. DNA for the CDR3: TGTGCCAGTTCGACGGTGAACGTCAATTCACCCCTCCACTTT. Its protein product is CASSTVNVNSPLHF.

V gene TRBV7-3 combines with J gene TRBJ2-1; D is uncertain. V dropped 5 bases and J dropped 3 bases, with 11 bases sitting between them. There are 14 residues in the CDR3. CDR1 SGHTA and CDR2 FQGTGA come from the germline V gene. For the CDR3, the DNA is TGTGCCAGCAGCCCCACACCGGTCTACAATGAGCAGTTCTTC. Its translation: CASSPTPVYNEQFF.

This clone was seen a single time. The chain combines TRBV7-7 with TRBJ1-4; 11 bases are shared with TRBD1. Germline lookup yields CDR1 SSHAT and CDR2 FNYEAQ (reference sequence). The CDR3 is made up of 15 amino acids. The junction had 6 bases not matched to a gene; V was cut back by 5 bases and J by 7 bases. In DNA form, the CDR3 reads TGTGCCAGCAGCCTAGGACAGGGGGCTGGTGAAAAACTGTTTTTT. It is translated as CASSLGQGAGEKLFF.

The chain carries TRBV5-5 and TRBJ1-3; D unclear. Trimming removed 4 bases at V and 0 bases at J, with 5 bases between. There are 13 residues in the CDR3. Per germline, CDR1 SGHKS and CDR2 YYEKEE (reference sequence). The CDR3 DNA is TGTGCCAGCAGCCTTAGCTCTGGAAACACCATATATTTT. Amino acids: CASSLSSGNTIYF.

The V and J genes are TRBV28 and TRBJ2-1, with TRBD2 matching 13 bases. The V segment lost 6 bases and the J segment 9 bases; nucleotides outside the gene matches: 5. Germline V gene data show CDR1 as MDHEN and CDR2 as SYDVKM. The CDR3 runs 14 residues. The CDR3 protein is CASRGTSGTTEQFF. As DNA, the CDR3 is TGTGCCAGCAGGGGGACTAGCGGGACTACTGAGCAGTTCTTC.

The chain combines TRBV7-2 with TRBJ2-7; either TRBD1 or TRBD2 may supply D (11 bases each). The CDR3 has 18 residues. V was pared by 5 bases and J by 6 bases, with 29 bases between. From germline, CDR1 is SGHTA and CDR2 FQGNSA. The DNA of the CDR3 is TGTGCCAGCAGCAGGGACAGGGGGGGACTAGCGGTGAGGGGCGAGCAGTACTTC. Its translation is CASSRDRGGLAVRGEQYF.

CDR3 amino acids: CAASAGRAHEQYF. The CDR3 DNA is TGTGCCGCCTCGGCGGGGAGGGCCCACGAGCAGTACTTC. The J gene is TRBJ2-7, the V gene TRBV6-5; 7 bases match TRBD2. There are 13 residues in the CDR3. Germline values: CDR1 MNHEY, CDR2 SVGAGI. J lost 5 bases, V lost 11 bases, and 12 bases had no gene match.

The rearrangement links TRBV10-1 to TRBJ2-5, with D possibly TRBD2 on 6 matching bases. The CDR3 is made up of 16 amino acids. The V gene's germline CDR1 is WNHNN and CDR2 SYGVQD (reference sequence). V was trimmed by 2 bases and J by 0 bases, leaving 13 bases between them. CDR3 amino acids: CASSEGAGSNQETQYF. The CDR3 coding sequence is TGCGCCAGCAGTGAGGGGGCGGGATCGAACCAAGAGACCCAGTACTTC.

J is TRBJ2-1 and V is TRBV6-2 or TRBV6-3; 10 bases match TRBD1. Germline CDR1 reads MNHEY; CDR2 reads SVGEGT. V lost 2 bases and J lost 0; bases outside the gene matches: 1. The CDR3 runs to 16 residues. CDR3 amino acids: CASSYRTGGSYNEQFF. In DNA, the CDR3 is TGTGCCAGCAGTTACAGGACAGGGGGCTCCTACAATGAGCAGTTCTTC.

This clone was detected once. The chain links TRBV5-6 to TRBJ2-1; 7 bases agree with TRBD2. The CDR3 is 17 amino acids. CDR1 and CDR2 (germline): SGHDT, YYEEEE. V was pared by 4 bases and J by 2 bases, with 12 bases of the junction left unmatched. The CDR3 DNA reads TGTGCCAGCAGCCAGGGTCTAGCGGACCGAACCTACAATGAGCAGTTCTTC. It codes for CASSQGLADRTYNEQFF.

The chain uses TRBV7-8 and TRBJ1-5; D possibly corresponds to TRBD1 (5 bases). In germline, CDR1 is SGHVS, CDR2 FQNEAQ. CDR3 length: 16 amino acids. Trimming left V 6 bases short and J 0 bases short, with 15 bases between. Here the CDR3 reads CASSPGTFYSNQPQHF. In nucleotides, the CDR3 is TGTGCCAGCAGTCCCGGGACTTTCTATAGCAATCAGCCCCAGCATTTT.

The gene calls are TRBV28 and TRBJ2-7, with D possibly being TRBD1 (6 bases). The CDR3 has 13 amino acids. Germline V gene lookup returns CDR1 MDHEN and CDR2 SYDVKM. V lost 3 bases and J lost 5, with 11 bases in between. Here the CDR3 reads CASSLGALDEQYF. The CDR3 DNA sequence: TGTGCCAGCAGTTTGGGGGCGTTAGACGAGCAGTACTTC.

In this sample, this clone turned up once. This chain links TRBV19 with TRBJ1-4; TRBD1 aligns across 8 bases. Germline CDR1 LNHDA, CDR2 SQIVND (reference sequence). With V trimmed by 6 bases and J by 11 bases, 14 bases remained unmatched. CDR3 length: 15 amino acids. The DNA for the CDR3 is TGTGCCAGTAGCCGACGACAGGGGCGGGAGGTGAAACTGTTTTTT. This codes for CASSRRQGREVKLFF.

This chain links TRBV10-3 with TRBJ1-2; possible D gene TRBD1, 6 bases. Germline CDR1 is ENHRY and CDR2 is SYGVKD. V was trimmed by 9 bases and J by 6 bases, leaving 11 bases between them. The CDR3 is 11 residues long. As DNA, the CDR3 is TGTGCCATGGGGGACATGAATGGCTACACCTTC. This sequence encodes CAMGDMNGYTF.

About this clone itself: Other DNA sequences of this sample code for an identical CDR3. This chain links TRBV7-9 with TRBJ1-1, with D possibly being TRBD1 (6 bases). The CDR3 loop spans 15 amino acids. Germline V gene lookup returns CDR1 SEHNR and CDR2 FQNEAQ (reference sequence). With 3 bases removed from V and 2 bases from J, the gap between germline ends came to 13 bases. In nucleotides, the CDR3 is TGTGCCAGCAGCTTGGCAGGGGACTTAAACACTGAAGCTTTCTTT. Amino acid sequence: CASSLAGDLNTEAFF.

The chain has TRBV11-3 and TRBJ2-3, with a weak D call TRBD2 (6 bases). V was trimmed by 7 bases and J by 1 base, leaving 9 bases between them. This CDR3 is built from 13 residues. Germline-derived CDR1 and CDR2 are SGHNT and YENEEA. The CDR3 sequence is CASMRGGTDTQYF. The CDR3 coding sequence is TGTGCCAGCATGCGCGGGGGCACAGATACGCAGTATTTT.

The J gene is TRBJ1-1, the V gene TRBV19; no reliable D call. V was trimmed by 7 bases and J by 2 bases, leaving 11 bases between them. The CDR3 totals 13 residues. CDR1 and CDR2 from the germline V gene are LNHDA and SQIVND (reference sequence). In DNA, the CDR3 is TGTGCCAGTACCACTGGACTAAACACTGAAGCTTTCTTT. Translated, it gives CASTTGLNTEAFF.

This clone has just a few counts. The genes are TRBV28 and TRBJ1-5; TRBD1 is a possible D gene (5 bases). From germline, CDR1 is MDHEN and CDR2 SYDVKM. The CDR3 contains 14 residues. V lost 6 bases, J lost 6 bases, and 15 bases lay in between. CDR3 in DNA: TGTGCCAGCAGCAGCGGGGGGGACGGTCAGCCCCAGCATTTT. Translated, it gives CASSSGGDGQPQHF.

The count of this clone is one. The rearrangement uses TRBV27 and TRBJ1-1, with D tentatively TRBD1 (5 bases). The CDR3 runs 14 residues. The V end lost 6 bases, the J end lost 3 bases, and 14 bases lay between the germline ends. CDR1 and CDR2 from the germline V gene are MNHEY and SMNVEV (reference sequence). The CDR3 nucleotides are TGTGCCAGCAGCAAAGGGGCGTTCGACACTGAAGCTTTCTTT. Its protein is CASSKGAFDTEAFF.

The chain has TRBV7-2 and TRBJ2-7; 7 positions match TRBD1. Germline CDR1 SGHTA, CDR2 FQGNSA. J was trimmed by 0 bases and V by 1 base; bases with no gene match: 3. CDR3 size: 15 residues. The CDR3 here is CASSLGTGSSYEQYF. CDR3 DNA: TGTGCCAGCAGCTTAGGGACAGGCAGCTCCTACGAGCAGTACTTC.